Below, 32 T cell receptor beta chains from the same sample are listed, as sequenced in a study of prognosis after radiotherapy for stage I lung cancer. Multiplex PCR, run in two rounds, amplified TCR beta CDR3 from genomic DNA. Round one of PCR was performed, and it used primers specific to each TRBV and TRBJ gene. TCRdb re-analysed the multiplex PCR reads in MiXCR, keeping a single row per CDR3 protein. The sample lists tens of thousands of distinct CDR3 sequences; around 38% were seen once. The source was PBMCs, collected before or after stereotactic body radiation therapy (not recorded which). The source is a donor over 45 with non-small cell lung cancer.

The table lists this clonotype with many counts. The CDR3 sequence: CASSSRGILGANVLTF. The CDR3 bases are TGTGCCAGTAGCTCCAGGGGGATTCTTGGGGCCAACGTCCTGACTTTC. The rearrangement uses TRBV19 and TRBJ2-6; 7 bases are shared with TRBD1. With 6 bases clipped from V and 3 bases from J, the junction kept 8 bases outside the gene matches. CDR1 is LNHDA and CDR2 is SQIVND in the germline V gene (reference sequence). CDR3 length: 16 amino acids.

This chain connects TRBV6-2 or TRBV6-3 to TRBJ2-7, with D tentatively TRBD2 (6 bases). CDR3 size: 16 residues. Germline loops: CDR1 MNHEY, CDR2 SVGEGT. V was cut by 0 bases and J by 6 bases, with 18 bases left in between. This CDR3 reads CASSYSAGPNPSEQYF. CDR3 nucleotides: TGTGCCAGCAGTTACTCGGCGGGACCCAACCCTTCCGAGCAGTACTTC.

This clonotype came up many times. The V call is TRBV19, the J call TRBJ1-5, with D possibly being TRBD1 (5 bases). Trimming pared 9 bases from V and 0 bases from J, leaving 12 bases between. This CDR3 has 14 residues. CDR1 LNHDA and CDR2 SQIVND come from the germline V gene (reference sequence). The CDR3 DNA follows: TGTGCCAGCGCCGACCAGGGTAGCAATCAGCCCCAGCATTTT. The encoded protein is CASADQGSNQPQHF.

There are many counts of this clonotype. The chain combines TRBV11-3 with TRBJ2-1, with D perhaps TRBD2 (6 bases). The germline CDR1 and CDR2 sequences are SGHNT and YENEEA. The CDR3 extends over 13 amino acids. The ends were cut back, 3 bases at V and 9 bases at J, with 12 bases in the middle. For the CDR3, the DNA is TGTGCCAGCAGCTTGGGGGACTCCACTGAGCAGTTCTTC. Its protein product is CASSLGDSTEQFF.

This clonotype was observed at least ten times. Germline and junction disagree at one end, which may indicate a read error. The chain combines TRBV20-1 with TRBJ2-5, with D maybe TRBD1 (6 bases). The CDR3 is 13 amino acids. Germline CDR1 DFQATT, CDR2 SNEGSKA (reference sequence). The CDR3 is CSAGDRSQETQYF. CDR3 nucleotides: TGCAGTGCTGGAGACAGGTCACAAGAGACCCAGTACTTC.

With respect to this clonotype: This sequence may be a read error, since a much larger clone differs from it by one base. The chain is built from TRBV5-4 and TRBJ2-3; D is possibly TRBD2 (6 bases). Trimming took 5 bases from V and 7 from J, leaving 20 bases between them. CDR3 length equals 15 residues. Germline lookup yields CDR1 SGHNT and CDR2 YYREEE (reference sequence). The CDR3 region has the DNA TGTGCCAGCAGATTGAAAGCGGCAGGACTAAATACGCAGTATTTT. It translates to CASRLKAAGLNTQYF.

This clonotype has ten or more counts. The chain uses TRBV14 and TRBJ2-1; TRBD2 aligns across 10 bases. The V gene end was trimmed by 1 base and the J gene end by 14 bases; junction bases not matched to a gene: 11. Per the germline V gene, CDR1 is SGHDN and CDR2 is FVKESK. The CDR3 has 15 amino acids. In nucleotides, the CDR3 is TGTGCCAGCAGCCAAGTGCTAGCGGGAGACCAAGAGGAGTTCTTC. Residues: CASSQVLAGDQEEFF.

This clonotype was seen repeatedly, ten times or more. Germline is not matched at one junction end, which may reflect a read error. The V call is TRBV6-2 or TRBV6-3, the J call TRBJ2-5; D perhaps matches TRBD2 (6 bases). Germline V gene data show CDR1 as MNHEY and CDR2 as SVGEGT. CDR3 length: 8 residues. CDR3 region: CANQPGDF. For the CDR3, the DNA is TGTGCCAATCAACCGGGGGACTTC.

The gene calls are TRBV6-5 and TRBJ1-1; 10 nucleotides match TRBD1. The CDR3 totals 15 residues. Germline assignment: CDR1 MNHEY and CDR2 SVGAGI. Germline trimming cut 6 bases from V and 3 bases from J; bases unmatched to any gene: 7. The DNA for the CDR3 is TGTGCCAGCAGCTACCAGGACAGGGGGGACACTGAAGCTTTCTTT. This sequence encodes CASSYQDRGDTEAFF.

This clonotype showed up just a few times. The chain uses TRBV5-6 and TRBJ2-5; D is uncertain. Trimming left V 7 bases short and J 4 bases short, with 11 bases between. Germline V gives CDR1 SGHDT, CDR2 YYEEEE. The CDR3 totals 12 residues. The CDR3 region has the DNA TGTGCCAGCTCCACTCCGGCAGAGACCCAGTACTTC. Translation gives CASSTPAETQYF.

The chain joins TRBV12-3 or TRBV12-4 to TRBJ1-5; no clear D. Deletions cut 3 bases from V and 5 bases from J, with 8 bases between. The CDR3 has 13 amino acids. The CDR3 reads CASSFAFDQPQHF. For the CDR3, the DNA is TGTGCCAGCAGTTTTGCCTTCGATCAGCCCCAGCATTTT.

This clonotype occurred many times. The rearrangement uses TRBV2 and TRBJ1-6; the D is unclear. The CDR3 has 14 residues. Germline CDR1 SNHLY, CDR2 FYNNEI. V was shortened by 6 bases and J by 4 bases, with 10 bases between the two germline ends. CDR3 in amino acids: CASSPTEYNSPLHF. CDR3 sequence (DNA): TGTGCCAGCAGCCCCACGGAATATAATTCACCCCTCCACTTT.

There are many counts of this clonotype. The V gene is TRBV9, the J gene TRBJ2-7, with TRBD2 matching 11 bases. The CDR3 runs 15 residues. Germline CDR1 SGDLS, CDR2 YYNGEE. The J segment lost 1 base and the V segment lost 3 bases, leaving 3 bases of the junction unmatched. The CDR3 DNA is TGTGCCAGCAGCGCCGGGACTAGCGGTTCCTACGAGCAGTACTTC. Translation gives CASSAGTSGSYEQYF.

With respect to this clonotype: Given a far larger clone just one base away, this is likely a sequencing read error. The V call is TRBV6-4, the J call TRBJ2-2; 9 nucleotides line up with TRBD2. Per the germline V gene, CDR1 is MRHNA and CDR2 is SNTAGT. V shed 7 bases and J 7 bases; nucleotides not matched to a gene: 7. The CDR3 contains 14 residues. This chain's CDR3 is CASKPSGAFGELFF. CDR3 nucleotide sequence: TGTGCCAGCAAGCCTAGCGGGGCTTTCGGGGAGCTGTTTTTT.

The chain combines TRBV7-8 with TRBJ1-6; D may be TRBD1 (6 bases). This CDR3 comprises 13 residues. Germline CDR1 reads SGHVS; CDR2 reads FQNEAQ. V lost 5 bases and J lost 8, with 10 bases in between. CDR3 residues: CASSGSGDSPLHF. The CDR3 DNA follows: TGTGCCAGCAGCGGATCAGGGGATTCACCCCTCCACTTT.

As concerns this clonotype: A clone one base away is much larger, so this may be a read error. The gene calls are TRBV5-6 and TRBJ2-7; D is ambiguous. The CDR3 contains 10 residues. The V and J ends lost 6 bases and 6 bases respectively, with 7 bases between them. Germline V gives CDR1 SGHDT, CDR2 YYEEEE. CDR3 sequence (DNA): TGTGCCAGCACGGGTGTCGAGCAGTACTTC. Its protein product is CASTGVEQYF.

Remarks on this clonotype: A far larger clone is only one base removed, so a read error is likely. This chain links TRBV6-9 with TRBJ1-5; D not resolved. Germline-derived CDR1 and CDR2 are MNHGY and SVAAGI. The V gene lost 3 bases and the J gene lost 3 bases, with 6 bases spanning the gap. This CDR3 comprises 13 residues. The CDR3 region has the DNA TGTGCCAGCAGTTACTGGGCCAATCAGCCCCAGCATTTT. It encodes CASSYWANQPQHF.

This clonotype appeared a single time. The chain carries TRBV28 and TRBJ2-5; 9 nucleotides match TRBD1. CDR3 length: 14 residues. The trim removed 5 bases at V and 5 bases at J, leaving 6 bases unmatched. Germline-derived CDR1 and CDR2 are MDHEN and SYDVKM. Written as DNA, the CDR3 is TGTGCCAGCAGTGAGGACAGGGGTTTCGAGACCCAGTACTTC. Protein sequence: CASSEDRGFETQYF.

A single count supports this clonotype. The chain has TRBV6-5 and TRBJ2-2; D unresolved. The CDR3 is 18 residues long. The V and J ends lost 4 bases and 0 bases respectively, with 18 bases between them. Germline CDR1 reads MNHEY; CDR2 reads SVGAGI. This CDR3 is CASSLDARIPSNTGELFF. The CDR3 DNA is TGTGCCAGCAGTTTAGACGCACGGATTCCCTCGAACACCGGGGAGCTGTTTTTT.

This rearrangement joins TRBV28 to TRBJ1-4, with 7 bases lining up with TRBD1. This CDR3 has 15 amino acids. Looked up from germline, CDR1 is MDHEN and CDR2 is SYDVKM. Trimming cost V 5 bases and J 1 base; bases outside gene matches: 4. CDR3 sequence: CASSNQGGTNEKLFF. In DNA, the CDR3 is TGTGCCAGCAGTAACCAGGGGGGAACTAATGAAAAACTGTTTTTT.

This clonotype occurred many times. The chain recombines TRBV6-4 with TRBJ2-1, with 7 positions matching TRBD2. The CDR3 totals 15 residues. Germline-derived CDR1 and CDR2 are MRHNA and SNTAGT. The junction had 9 bases not matched to a gene; V was cut back by 6 bases and J by 4 bases. The CDR3 DNA reads TGTGCCAGCAGAGACCTAGCGGAGGTTTACAATGAGCAGTTCTTC. This gives the protein CASRDLAEVYNEQFF.

This clonotype was recorded at least ten times. The chain joins TRBV10-3 to TRBJ1-1; D is perhaps TRBD1 (6 bases). This CDR3 has 13 residues. The germline gives CDR1 ENHRY, CDR2 SYGVKD. Deletions cut 8 bases from V and 5 bases from J, with 15 bases between. CDR3: CAISLQGGTEAFF. CDR3 sequence (DNA): TGTGCCATCTCCTTACAGGGCGGTACTGAAGCTTTCTTT.

On this clonotype: A far larger clone is just one base off, so this is likely a read error. The chain recombines TRBV6-4 with TRBJ2-1; D may be TRBD2 (6 bases). Trimming stripped 5 bases from V and 5 bases from J, with 16 bases between. This CDR3 comprises 15 residues. CDR1 and CDR2 (germline): MRHNA, SNTAGT. The CDR3 loop is CASSYGGLTHNEQFF. The CDR3 DNA is TGTGCCAGCAGTTATGGGGGACTTACCCACAATGAGCAGTTCTTC.

Ten or more counts support this clonotype. This chain joins TRBV5-1 and TRBJ1-1; D is undetermined. V lost 0 bases and J 4 bases, leaving 19 bases between the germline ends. The CDR3 runs 17 residues. Germline-derived CDR1 and CDR2 are SGHRS and YFSETQ. The CDR3 reads CASSLVGFTTGGTEAFF. CDR3 DNA sequence: TGCGCCAGCAGCTTGGTCGGGTTTACAACGGGAGGCACTGAAGCTTTCTTT.

The chain links TRBV6-1 to TRBJ1-2; 12 bases align to TRBD1. The germline V gene has CDR1 MNHNS and CDR2 SASEGT. The V gene end was trimmed by 8 bases and the J gene end by 1 base; junction bases not matched to a gene: 5. CDR3 length: 15 amino acids. CDR3 DNA: TGTGCCAGCCGGGGACAGGGGGCATATAACTATGGCTACACCTTC. Translation: CASRGQGAYNYGYTF.

With respect to this clonotype: This is likely an artifact of a read error, given a far larger clone one base away. The CDR3 bases are TGTGCCAGCATTTACTCCTTCCCAGGAAACTATGGCTACACCTTC. Protein: CASIYSFPGNYGYTF. This rearrangement joins TRBV6-1 to TRBJ1-2; D uncertain. Germline-derived CDR1 and CDR2 are MNHNS and SASEGT. V was clipped by 7 bases and J by 2 bases, with 17 bases between them. The CDR3 totals 15 residues.

This clonotype has at least ten counts. V usage is TRBV4-3 and J usage is TRBJ2-2, with D hard to call. CDR1 is LGHNA, CDR2 YSLEER, per germline. V was pared by 0 bases and J by 5 bases, with 13 bases between. The CDR3 has 16 amino acids. CDR3 sequence (DNA): TGCGCCAGCAGCCAAGATACCCGAGGCCTTACCGGGGAGCTGTTTTTT. It specifies CASSQDTRGLTGELFF.

This clonotype was counted once. The J gene is TRBJ1-1, the V gene TRBV5-4; D might be TRBD1 (6 bases). The ends were cut back, 6 bases at V and 6 bases at J, with 18 bases in the middle. Germline lookup yields CDR1 SGHNT and CDR2 YYREEE (reference sequence). This CDR3 has 14 residues. This CDR3 is CASTGDNRNPEAFF. CDR3 DNA sequence: TGTGCCAGCACCGGGGACAATCGCAACCCTGAAGCTTTCTTT.

This clonotype was seen many times. This chain connects TRBV20-1 to TRBJ1-4, with D unresolved. V dropped 4 bases and J dropped 5 bases, with 8 bases sitting between them. The CDR3 is 12 residues long. Germline values: CDR1 DFQATT, CDR2 SNEGSKA (reference sequence). CDR3 loop: CSAKQGNEKLFF. In DNA form, the CDR3 reads TGCAGTGCTAAACAAGGAAATGAAAAACTGTTTTTT.

Only a few counts were recorded for this clonotype. The rearrangement joins TRBV4-1 to TRBJ2-1; 7 positions match TRBD2. The CDR3 is 17 residues long. CDR1 is MGHRA and CDR2 is YSYEKL in the germline V gene. Germline trimming cut 2 bases from V and 0 bases from J; bases unmatched to any gene: 7. The DNA for the CDR3 is TGCGCCAGCAGCCAAAATCTAGCGGAGAGCTCCTACAATGAGCAGTTCTTC. This sequence encodes CASSQNLAESSYNEQFF.

There are a few counts of this clonotype. The chain recombines TRBV7-9 with TRBJ1-6; 8 bases are shared with TRBD1. The trim removed 5 bases at V and 6 bases at J, leaving 6 bases unmatched. The germline CDR1 and CDR2 sequences are SEHNR and FQNEAQ (reference sequence). The length of the CDR3 is 15 residues. The CDR3 spells CASSDYRGSNSPLHF. The CDR3 DNA follows: TGTGCCAGCAGCGATTACAGGGGGTCTAATTCACCCCTCCACTTT.

J is TRBJ1-3 and V is TRBV2, with TRBD1 matching 7 bases. With 6 bases clipped from V and 3 bases from J, the junction kept 5 bases outside the gene matches. Germline-derived CDR1 and CDR2 are SNHLY and FYNNEI. CDR3 length: 14 amino acids. The CDR3 DNA follows: TGTGCCAGCAGCCCCGACAGGGTTGGAAACACCATATATTTT. It is translated as CASSPDRVGNTIYF.